One TCR beta chain is described in this entry. The source of the sample is a study of T-cell memory formation after mild COVID-19. Germline V gene sequence: CDR1 MNHNS, CDR2 SASEGT. The CDR3 is made up of 14 amino acids. V was trimmed by 6 bases and J by 3 bases, leaving 14 bases between them. TCRdb independently ran MiXCR on the 5' RACE reads; one entry per CDR3 protein. The sample includes approximately 250,000 distinct CDR3 sequences, 15% of them seen just once. Sequences were obtained from PBMCs or a T cell subset sorted from them (not recorded which). The chain carries TRBV6-1 and TRBJ2-5; possibly TRBD2 for D (5 bases). The receptor comes from an adult woman who had mild COVID-19 (a few samples of this study predate the infection). Cell type and time point are not known. CDR3 in DNA: TGTGCCAGCAGCGGACCGGGATTCAAAGAGACCCAGTACTTC. Its translation is CASSGPGFKETQYF.